The 6 T cell receptor beta chains listed next were all sequenced from one sample in a study of blood T cell repertoires in COVID-19. Assay: immunoSEQ multiplex PCR; the TCRdb copy retains only in-frame clones and omits some. The repertoire consists of some 120,000 clones, with roughly nine tenths occurring once and the leading ten covering 1.8%. The source material was peripheral blood. The receptors originated from a human donor with active COVID-19. The donor label of this sample is uncertain.

The chain recombines TRBV18 with TRBJ1-2; D might be TRBD1 (5 bases). The CDR3 runs 15 residues. Germline CDR1 and CDR2: KGHSH and LQKENI. Trimming stripped 0 bases from V and 3 bases from J, with 11 bases between. The CDR3 protein is CASSPPWGIDYGYTF. In nucleotides, the CDR3 is TGTGCCAGCTCACCACCCTGGGGCATTGACTATGGCTACACCTTC.

This sequence joins TRBV29-1 and TRBJ1-4; the match to TRBD1 covers 7 bases. Germline V gene lookup returns CDR1 SQVTM and CDR2 ANQGSEA. With V trimmed by 6 bases and J by 0 bases, 7 bases remained unmatched. The CDR3 is made up of 15 amino acids. The CDR3 nucleotides are TGCAGCGTCGGTCAAACAGGGGCAACTAATGAAAAACTGTTTTTT. Protein sequence: CSVGQTGATNEKLFF.

The chain joins TRBV18 to TRBJ1-5; possible D gene TRBD1, 5 bases. With 2 bases removed from V and 0 bases from J, the gap between germline ends came to 14 bases. Germline CDR1 reads KGHSH; CDR2 reads LQKENI. The CDR3 runs 17 residues. The DNA of the CDR3 is TGTGCCAGCTCACCATATCGATTCAGGGTTAGCAATCAGCCCCAGCATTTT. Protein sequence: CASSPYRFRVSNQPQHF.

This clone appeared a single time. The V call is TRBV14, the J call TRBJ2-1; 10 positions match TRBD2. Germline CDR1 SGHDN, CDR2 FVKESK. This CDR3 contains 15 residues. J was trimmed by 4 bases and V by 7 bases; bases with no gene match: 7. CDR3 DNA: TGTGCCAGCAAAGCTGAAGCGGGGGGGTACAATGAGCAGTTCTTC. It encodes CASKAEAGGYNEQFF.

This clone was seen once. In nucleotides, the CDR3 is TGTGCCAGCAGCTTGGTGGGGGGGAACCCTCAAGAGACCCAGTACTTC. Translated, it gives CASSLVGGNPQETQYF. V usage is TRBV5-5 and J usage is TRBJ2-5, with 7 positions matching TRBD2. V lost 0 bases and J lost 2; bases outside the gene matches: 7. The CDR3 is 16 residues long. The germline gives CDR1 SGHKS, CDR2 YYEKEE (reference sequence).

The chain carries TRBV19 and TRBJ1-1; D is unresolved. V dropped 6 bases and J dropped 2 bases, with 16 bases sitting between them. Germline values: CDR1 LNHDA, CDR2 SQIVND (reference sequence). The CDR3 is 15 amino acids. The DNA of the CDR3 is TGTGCCAGTAGAACCCCTCCCCCGACAAACACTGAAGCTTTCTTT. Protein: CASRTPPPTNTEAFF.